This entry features one T cell receptor (beta chain) sequence. Its target is not known. Three rounds of nested PCR, following a modified ARM-PCR protocol, produced the TCRbeta library. TCRdb called the multiplex PCR reads again in MiXCR, with one record for every CDR3 protein. The sample records some 100,000 distinct CDR3 sequences, roughly 80% being singletons. The data belong to a study of tumor and adjacent non-tumor tissue in lung cancer. Study results and caveats: Tumor repertoires had a smaller top 100 clone share than normal lung.

The CDR3 totals 15 residues. Looked up from germline, CDR1 is DFQATT and CDR2 is SNEGSKA (reference sequence). Trimming at V came to 6 bases and at J to 1 base, leaving 8 bases not matched to a gene. RNA was extracted from bulk tissue without any cell sorting. The origin of this receptor is a woman aged 55-69 years with non-small cell lung cancer. Specimen: lung tumor tissue. The chain joins TRBV20-1 to TRBJ2-1; 8 bases are a match to TRBD2. This CDR3 is CSAMIAGSSYNEQFF. For the CDR3, the DNA is TGCAGTGCCATGATAGCGGGGAGTTCCTACAATGAGCAGTTCTTC.